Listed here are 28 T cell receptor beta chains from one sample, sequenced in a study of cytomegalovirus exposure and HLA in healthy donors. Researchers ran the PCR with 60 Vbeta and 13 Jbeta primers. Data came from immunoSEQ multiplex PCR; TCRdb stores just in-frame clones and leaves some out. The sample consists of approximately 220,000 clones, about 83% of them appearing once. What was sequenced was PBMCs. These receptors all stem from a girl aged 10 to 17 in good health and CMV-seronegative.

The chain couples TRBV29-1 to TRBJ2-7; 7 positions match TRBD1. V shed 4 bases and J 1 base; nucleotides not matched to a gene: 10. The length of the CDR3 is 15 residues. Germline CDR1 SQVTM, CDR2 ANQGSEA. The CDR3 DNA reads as TGCAGCGTTGTATCGGGGACAGCGTGGTCCTACGAGCAGTACTTC. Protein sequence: CSVVSGTAWSYEQYF.

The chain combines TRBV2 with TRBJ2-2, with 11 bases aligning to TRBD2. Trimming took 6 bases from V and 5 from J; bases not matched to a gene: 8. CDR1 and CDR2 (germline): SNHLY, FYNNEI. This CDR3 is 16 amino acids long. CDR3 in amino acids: CASSVLAGGGTGELFF. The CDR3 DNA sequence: TGTGCCAGCAGCGTCCTAGCGGGAGGAGGGACCGGGGAGCTGTTTTTT.

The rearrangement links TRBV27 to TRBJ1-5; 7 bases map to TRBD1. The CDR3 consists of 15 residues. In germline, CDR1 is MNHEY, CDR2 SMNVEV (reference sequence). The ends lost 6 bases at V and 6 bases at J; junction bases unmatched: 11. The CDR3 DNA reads TGTGCCAGCAGCTTCGACCGGACAGGAGGTCAGCCCCAGCATTTT. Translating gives CASSFDRTGGQPQHF.

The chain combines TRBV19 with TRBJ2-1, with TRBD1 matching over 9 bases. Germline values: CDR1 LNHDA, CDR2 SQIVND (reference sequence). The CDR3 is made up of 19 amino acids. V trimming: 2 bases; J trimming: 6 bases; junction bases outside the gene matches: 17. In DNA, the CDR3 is TGTGCCAGTAGTATACGGGGACAGGGTAGGGCTATTCGGGCCAATGAGCAGTTCTTC. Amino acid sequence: CASSIRGQGRAIRANEQFF.

CDR3 nucleotides: TGTGCCAGCAGTTTATCTCTAGGAAACATTCAGTACTTC. As protein: CASSLSLGNIQYF. The gene calls are TRBV27 and TRBJ2-4; D uncertain. With 0 bases removed from V and 6 bases from J, the gap between germline ends came to 6 bases. The germline CDR1 and CDR2 sequences are MNHEY and SMNVEV (reference sequence). The CDR3 consists of 13 residues.

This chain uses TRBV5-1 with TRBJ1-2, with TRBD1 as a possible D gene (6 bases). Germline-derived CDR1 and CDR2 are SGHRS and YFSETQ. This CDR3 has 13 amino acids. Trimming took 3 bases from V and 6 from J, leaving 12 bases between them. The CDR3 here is CASSSNRVNGYTF. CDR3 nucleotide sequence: TGCGCCAGCAGCTCTAACAGGGTGAATGGCTACACCTTC.

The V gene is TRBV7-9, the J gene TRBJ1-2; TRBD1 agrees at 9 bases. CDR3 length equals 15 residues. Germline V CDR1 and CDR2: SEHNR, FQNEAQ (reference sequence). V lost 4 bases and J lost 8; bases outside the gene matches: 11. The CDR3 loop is CASSSSGQGPGGYTF. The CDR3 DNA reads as TGTGCCAGCAGCTCATCGGGACAGGGTCCGGGGGGCTACACCTTC.

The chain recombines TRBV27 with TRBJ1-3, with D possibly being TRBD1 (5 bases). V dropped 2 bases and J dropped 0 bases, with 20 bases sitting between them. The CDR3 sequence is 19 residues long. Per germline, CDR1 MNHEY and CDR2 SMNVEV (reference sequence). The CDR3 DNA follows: TGTGCCAGCAGTTTAAAGGGGCAACCGCTACTGAGCTCTGGAAACACCATATATTTT. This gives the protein CASSLKGQPLLSSGNTIYF.

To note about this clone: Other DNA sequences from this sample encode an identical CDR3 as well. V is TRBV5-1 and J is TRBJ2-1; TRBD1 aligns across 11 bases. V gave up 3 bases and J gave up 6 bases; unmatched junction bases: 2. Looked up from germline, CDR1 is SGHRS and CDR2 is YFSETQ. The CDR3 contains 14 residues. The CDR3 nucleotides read TGCGCCAGCAGCTCCGGGACAGGGGGCAATGAGCAGTTCTTC. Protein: CASSSGTGGNEQFF.

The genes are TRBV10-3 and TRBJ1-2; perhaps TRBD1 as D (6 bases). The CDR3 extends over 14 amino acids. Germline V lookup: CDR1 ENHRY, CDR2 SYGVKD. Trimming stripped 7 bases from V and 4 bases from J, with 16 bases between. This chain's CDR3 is CAITTDSATYGYTF. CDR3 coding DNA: TGTGCCATCACAACGGACAGTGCTACCTATGGCTACACCTTC.

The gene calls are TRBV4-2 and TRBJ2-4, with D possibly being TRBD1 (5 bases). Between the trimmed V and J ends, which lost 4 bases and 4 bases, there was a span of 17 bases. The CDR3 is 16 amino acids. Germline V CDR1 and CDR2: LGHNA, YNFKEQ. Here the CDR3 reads CASSPKLDTQKNIQYF. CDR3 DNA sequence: TGTGCCAGCAGCCCCAAACTGGACACCCAGAAAAACATTCAGTACTTC.

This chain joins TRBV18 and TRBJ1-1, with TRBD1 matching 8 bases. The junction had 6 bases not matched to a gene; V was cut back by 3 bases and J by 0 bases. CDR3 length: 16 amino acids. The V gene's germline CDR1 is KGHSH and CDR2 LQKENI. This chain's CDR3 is CASSPRVDRVNTEAFF. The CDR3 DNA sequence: TGTGCCAGCTCACCCCGCGTGGACAGGGTGAACACTGAAGCTTTCTTT.

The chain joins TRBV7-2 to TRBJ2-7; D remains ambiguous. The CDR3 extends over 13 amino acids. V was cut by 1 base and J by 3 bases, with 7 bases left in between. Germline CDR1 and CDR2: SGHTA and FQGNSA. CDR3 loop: CASSLGRNYEQYF. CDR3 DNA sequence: TGTGCCAGCAGCTTAGGGCGGAACTACGAGCAGTACTTC.

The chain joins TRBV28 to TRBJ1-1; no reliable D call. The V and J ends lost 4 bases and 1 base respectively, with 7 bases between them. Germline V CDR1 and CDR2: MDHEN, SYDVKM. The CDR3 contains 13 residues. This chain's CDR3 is CASSYEQNTEAFF. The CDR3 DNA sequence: TGTGCCAGCAGTTATGAACAGAACACTGAAGCTTTCTTT.

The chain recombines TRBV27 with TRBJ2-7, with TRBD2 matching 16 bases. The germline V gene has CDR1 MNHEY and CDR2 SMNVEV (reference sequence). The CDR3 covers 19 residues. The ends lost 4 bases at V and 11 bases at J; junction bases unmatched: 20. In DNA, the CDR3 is TGTGCCAGCAGTTCCAAATCGCATCCGGGACTAGCGGGAGGGCGGGTGGAGTACTTC. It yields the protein CASSSKSHPGLAGGRVEYF.

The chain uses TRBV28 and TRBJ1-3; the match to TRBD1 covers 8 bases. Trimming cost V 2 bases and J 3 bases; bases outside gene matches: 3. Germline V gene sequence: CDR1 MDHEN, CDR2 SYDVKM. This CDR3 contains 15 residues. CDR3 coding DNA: TGTGCCAGCAGTTTAATCGGGACAGGTGGAAACACCATATATTTT. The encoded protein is CASSLIGTGGNTIYF. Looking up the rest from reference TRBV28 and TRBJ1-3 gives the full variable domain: DVKVTQSSRYLVKRTGEKVFLECVQDMDHENMFWYRQDPGLGLRLIYFSYDVKMKEKGDIPEGYSVSREKKERFSLILESASTNQTSMYLCASSLIGTGGNTIYFGEGSWLTVV.

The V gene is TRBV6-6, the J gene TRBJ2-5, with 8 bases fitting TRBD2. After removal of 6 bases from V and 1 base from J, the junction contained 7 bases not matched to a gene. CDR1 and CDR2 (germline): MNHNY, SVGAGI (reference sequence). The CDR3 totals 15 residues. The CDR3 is CASSPPAGGQETQYF. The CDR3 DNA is TGTGCCAGCAGCCCACCCGCGGGGGGCCAAGAGACCCAGTACTTC.

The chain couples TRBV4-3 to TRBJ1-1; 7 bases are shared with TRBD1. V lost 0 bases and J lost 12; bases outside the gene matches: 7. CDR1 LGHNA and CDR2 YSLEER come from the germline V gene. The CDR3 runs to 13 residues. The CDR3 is CASSQERDREPFF. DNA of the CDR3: TGCGCCAGCAGCCAAGAAAGAGACAGGGAGCCTTTCTTT.

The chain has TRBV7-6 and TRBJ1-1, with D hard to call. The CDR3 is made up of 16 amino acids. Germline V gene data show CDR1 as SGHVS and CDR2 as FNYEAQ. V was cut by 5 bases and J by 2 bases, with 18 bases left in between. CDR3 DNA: TGTGCCAGCAGCCCCAATTGGCAGGCCTTAAACACTGAAGCTTTCTTT. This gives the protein CASSPNWQALNTEAFF.

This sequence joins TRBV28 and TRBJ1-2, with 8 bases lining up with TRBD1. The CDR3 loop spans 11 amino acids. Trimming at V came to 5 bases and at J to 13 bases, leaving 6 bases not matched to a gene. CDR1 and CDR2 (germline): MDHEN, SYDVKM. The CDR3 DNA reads TGTGCCAGCAGTCAGACAGGGGCCTCCACCTTC. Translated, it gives CASSQTGASTF.

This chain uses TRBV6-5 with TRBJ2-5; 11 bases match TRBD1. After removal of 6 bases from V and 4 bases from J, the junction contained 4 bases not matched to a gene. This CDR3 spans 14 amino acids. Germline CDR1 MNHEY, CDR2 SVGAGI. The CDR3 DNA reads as TGTGCCAGCAGAGAGGACAGGGGGCCAGAGACCCAGTACTTC. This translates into CASREDRGPETQYF.

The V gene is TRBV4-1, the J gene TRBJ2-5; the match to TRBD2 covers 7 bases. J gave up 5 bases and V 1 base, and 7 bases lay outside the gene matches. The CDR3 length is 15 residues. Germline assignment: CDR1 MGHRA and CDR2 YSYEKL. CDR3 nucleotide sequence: TGCGCCAGCAGCCAAGTGGCGGCGGGAGCGGAGACCCAGTACTTC. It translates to CASSQVAAGAETQYF.

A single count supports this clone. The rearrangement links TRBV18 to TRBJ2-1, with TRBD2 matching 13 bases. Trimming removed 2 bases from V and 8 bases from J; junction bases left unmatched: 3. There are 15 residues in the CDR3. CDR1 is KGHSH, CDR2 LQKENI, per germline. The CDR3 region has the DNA TGTGCCAGCTCACCAACTAGCGGGGGGGCGCATGAGCAGTTCTTC. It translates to CASSPTSGGAHEQFF.

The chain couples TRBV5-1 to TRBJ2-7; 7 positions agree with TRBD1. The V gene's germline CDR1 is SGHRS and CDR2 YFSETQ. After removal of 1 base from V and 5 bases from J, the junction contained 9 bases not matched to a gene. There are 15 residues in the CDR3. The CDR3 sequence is CASSLFGTDQNEQYF. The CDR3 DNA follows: TGCGCCAGCAGCTTGTTCGGGACAGATCAAAACGAGCAGTACTTC.

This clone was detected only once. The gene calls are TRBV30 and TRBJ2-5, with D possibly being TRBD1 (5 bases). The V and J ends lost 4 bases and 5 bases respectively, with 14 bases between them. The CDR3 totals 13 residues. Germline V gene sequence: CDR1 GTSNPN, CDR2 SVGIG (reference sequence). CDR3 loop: CAWTPVKGETQYF. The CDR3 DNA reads TGTGCCTGGACCCCGGTGAAGGGGGAGACCCAGTACTTC.

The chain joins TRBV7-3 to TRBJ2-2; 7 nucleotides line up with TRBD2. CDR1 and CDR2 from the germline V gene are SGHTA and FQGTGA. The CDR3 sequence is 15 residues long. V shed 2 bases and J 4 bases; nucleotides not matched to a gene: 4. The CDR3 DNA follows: TGTGCCAGCAGCTTAGCGGGGGATCGCACCGGGGAGCTGTTTTTT. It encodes CASSLAGDRTGELFF.

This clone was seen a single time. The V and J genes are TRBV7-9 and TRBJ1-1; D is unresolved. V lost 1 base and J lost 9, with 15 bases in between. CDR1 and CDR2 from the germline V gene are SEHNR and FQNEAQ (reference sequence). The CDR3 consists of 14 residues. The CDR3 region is CASSLEVRGQKAFF. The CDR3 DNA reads TGTGCCAGCAGCTTAGAGGTTCGGGGTCAGAAAGCTTTCTTT.

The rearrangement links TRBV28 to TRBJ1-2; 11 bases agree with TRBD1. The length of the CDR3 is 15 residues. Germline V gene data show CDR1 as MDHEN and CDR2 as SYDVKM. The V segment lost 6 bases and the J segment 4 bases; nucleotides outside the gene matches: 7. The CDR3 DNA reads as TGTGCCAGCAGCCAGGACAGGGGGCGCCTCTATGGCTACACCTTC. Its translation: CASSQDRGRLYGYTF.